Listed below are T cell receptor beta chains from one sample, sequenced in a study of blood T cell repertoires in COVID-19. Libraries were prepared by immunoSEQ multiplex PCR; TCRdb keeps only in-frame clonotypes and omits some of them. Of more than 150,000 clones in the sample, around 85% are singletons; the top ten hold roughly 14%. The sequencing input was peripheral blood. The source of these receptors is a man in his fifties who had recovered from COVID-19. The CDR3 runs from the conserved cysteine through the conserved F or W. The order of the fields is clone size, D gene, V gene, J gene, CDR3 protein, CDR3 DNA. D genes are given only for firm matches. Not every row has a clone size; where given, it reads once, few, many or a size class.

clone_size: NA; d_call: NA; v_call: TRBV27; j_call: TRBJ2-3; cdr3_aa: CASSSRGTDTQYF; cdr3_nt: TGTGCCAGCAGTTCTCGCGGTACAGATACGCAGTATTTT
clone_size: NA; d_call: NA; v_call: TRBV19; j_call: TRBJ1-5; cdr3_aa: CASRAPSGNQPQHF; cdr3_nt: TGTGCCAGTAGAGCCCCGAGTGGCAATCAGCCCCAGCATTTT
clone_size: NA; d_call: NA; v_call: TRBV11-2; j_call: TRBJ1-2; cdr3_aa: CASSFLRTGNGYTF; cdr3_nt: TGTGCCAGCAGCTTTCTCCGCACAGGGAATGGCTACACCTTC
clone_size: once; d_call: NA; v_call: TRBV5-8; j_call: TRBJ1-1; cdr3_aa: CASSFETGEAFF; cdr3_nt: TGTGCCAGCAGCTTTGAGACAGGTGAAGCTTTCTTT
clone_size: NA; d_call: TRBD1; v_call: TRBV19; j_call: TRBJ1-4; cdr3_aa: CASTNRGRTNEKLFF; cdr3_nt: TGTGCCAGTACCAACAGGGGGCGGACTAATGAAAAACTGTTTTTT
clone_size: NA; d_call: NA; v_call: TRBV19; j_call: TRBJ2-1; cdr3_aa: CASTTNGEAVHNEQFF; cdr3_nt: TGTGCCAGTACTACTAATGGGGAGGCGGTCCACAATGAGCAGTTCTTC
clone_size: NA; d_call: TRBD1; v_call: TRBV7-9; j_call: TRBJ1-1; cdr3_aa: CASITGGTEAFF; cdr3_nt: TGTGCCAGCATCACAGGGGGAACTGAAGCTTTCTTT
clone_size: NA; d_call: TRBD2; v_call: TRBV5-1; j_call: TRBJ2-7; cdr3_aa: CASSLAGGRYEQYF; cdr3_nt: TGCGCCAGCAGCTTGGCGGGAGGGCGGTACGAGCAGTACTTC
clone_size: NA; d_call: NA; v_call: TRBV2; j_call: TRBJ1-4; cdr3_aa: CASRTWGGGTNEKLFF; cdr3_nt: TGTGCCAGCAGAACTTGGGGCGGGGGCACTAATGAAAAACTGTTTTTT
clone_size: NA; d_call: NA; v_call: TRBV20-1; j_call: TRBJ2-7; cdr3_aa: CSASPGSLNEQYF; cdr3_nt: TGCAGTGCTAGTCCCGGGAGTCTGAACGAGCAGTACTTC
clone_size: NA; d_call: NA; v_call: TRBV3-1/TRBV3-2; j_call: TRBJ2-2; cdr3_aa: CASSQSLRGPGELFF; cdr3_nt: TGTGCCAGCAGCCAATCTCTCCGAGGTCCCGGGGAGCTGTTTTTT
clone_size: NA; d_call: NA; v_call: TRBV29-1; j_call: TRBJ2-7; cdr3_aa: CSVEPRPGYEQYF; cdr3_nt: TGCAGCGTTGAACCGCGGCCCGGCTACGAGCAGTACTTC
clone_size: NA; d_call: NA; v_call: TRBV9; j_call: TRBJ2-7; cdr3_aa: CASSVGGSSSYEQYF; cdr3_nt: TGTGCCAGCAGCGTAGGTGGCTCCAGCTCCTACGAGCAGTACTTC
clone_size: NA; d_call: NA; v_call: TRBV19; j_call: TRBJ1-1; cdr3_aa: CASSSRSLTEAFF; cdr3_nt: TGTGCCAGTAGTAGTAGATCCCTAACTGAAGCTTTCTTT
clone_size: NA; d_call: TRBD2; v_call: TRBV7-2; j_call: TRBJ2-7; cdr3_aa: CASRSGRTLGEQYF; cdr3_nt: TGTGCCAGCAGGAGCGGGAGGACCTTAGGTGAGCAGTACTTC
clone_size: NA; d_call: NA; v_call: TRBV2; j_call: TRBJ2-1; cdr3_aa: CASREGEDNEQFF; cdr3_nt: TGTGCCAGCAGAGAAGGGGAGGACAATGAGCAGTTCTTC
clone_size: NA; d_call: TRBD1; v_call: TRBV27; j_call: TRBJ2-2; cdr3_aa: CASNIQGANGELFF; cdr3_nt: TGTGCCAGCAACATACAGGGGGCGAACGGGGAGCTGTTTTTT
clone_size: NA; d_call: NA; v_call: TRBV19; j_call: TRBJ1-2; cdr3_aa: CASSTETGSYGYTF; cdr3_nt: TGTGCCAGTAGTACGGAGACAGGTTCCTATGGCTACACCTTC
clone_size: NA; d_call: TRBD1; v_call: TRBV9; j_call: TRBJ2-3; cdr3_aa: CASSETGATVTDTQYF; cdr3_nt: TGTGCCAGCAGCGAGACAGGGGCGACGGTTACAGATACGCAGTATTTT
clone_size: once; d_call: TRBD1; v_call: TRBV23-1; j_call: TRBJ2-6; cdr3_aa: CASSHIRGRGSWYSGANVLTF; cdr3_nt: TGCGCCAGCAGTCACATCCGAGGCAGGGGGTCGTGGTACTCTGGGGCCAACGTCCTGACTTTC
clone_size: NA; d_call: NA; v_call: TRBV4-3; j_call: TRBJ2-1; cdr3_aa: CASSQTRNNEQFF; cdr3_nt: TGCGCCAGCAGCCAAACTAGGAACAATGAGCAGTTCTTC
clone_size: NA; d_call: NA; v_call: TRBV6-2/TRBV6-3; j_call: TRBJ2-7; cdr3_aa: CASSYSGHPYEQYF; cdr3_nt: TGTGCCAGCAGTTACTCGGGACACCCCTACGAGCAGTACTTC
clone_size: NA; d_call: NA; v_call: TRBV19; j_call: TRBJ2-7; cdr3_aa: CASSSTDNRYYEQYF; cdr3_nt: TGTGCCAGTAGTTCCACGGACAACCGATACTACGAGCAGTACTTC
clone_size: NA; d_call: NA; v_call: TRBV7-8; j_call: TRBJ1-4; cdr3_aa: CASSLNVQSLRKGVFF; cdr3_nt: TGTGCCAGCAGCCTAAACGTTCAATCCCTCAGGAAAGGGGTGTTTTTT
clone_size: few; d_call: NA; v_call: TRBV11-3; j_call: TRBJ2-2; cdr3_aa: CASSLGGTVGPGELFF; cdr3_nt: TGTGCCAGCAGCTTAGGCGGGACAGTCGGCCCCGGGGAGCTGTTTTTT
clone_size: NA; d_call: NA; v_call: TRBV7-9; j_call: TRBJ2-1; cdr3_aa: CASSLLQGFVNEQFF; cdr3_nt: TGTGCCAGCAGCTTATTGCAGGGATTTGTTAATGAGCAGTTCTTC
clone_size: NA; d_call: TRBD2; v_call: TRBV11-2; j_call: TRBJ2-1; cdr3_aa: CASSPKGLAYNEQFF; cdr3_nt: TGTGCCAGCAGCCCGAAAGGACTAGCGTACAATGAGCAGTTCTTC
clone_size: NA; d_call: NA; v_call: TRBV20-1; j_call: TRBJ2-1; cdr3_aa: CSARPFEQFF; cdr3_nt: TGCAGTGCTAGACCATTCGAGCAGTTCTTC
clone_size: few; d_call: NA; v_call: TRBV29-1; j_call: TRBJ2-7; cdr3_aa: CSVGESGYEQYF; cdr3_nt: TGCAGCGTCGGTGAGTCGGGGTACGAGCAGTACTTC
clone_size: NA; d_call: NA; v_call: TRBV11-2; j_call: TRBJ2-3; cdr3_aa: CASSSPRSMRHQFTDTQYF; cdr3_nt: TGTGCCAGCAGCTCGCCCAGATCCATGAGGCACCAATTCACAGATACGCAGTATTTT
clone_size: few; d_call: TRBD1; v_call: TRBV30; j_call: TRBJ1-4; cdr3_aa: CAWTTLDRGEKLFF; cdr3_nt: TGTGCCTGGACTACTCTGGACAGGGGTGAAAAACTGTTTTTT
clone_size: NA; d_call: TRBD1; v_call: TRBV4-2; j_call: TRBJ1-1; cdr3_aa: CASSQEAVGRGQVNTEAFF; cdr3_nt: TGTGCCAGCAGCCAAGAGGCGGTCGGCAGGGGGCAGGTGAACACTGAAGCTTTCTTT
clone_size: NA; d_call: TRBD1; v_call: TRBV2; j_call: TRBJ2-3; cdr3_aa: CAGSGDRSTDTQYF; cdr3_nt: TGTGCCGGCTCTGGGGACAGAAGCACAGATACGCAGTATTTT
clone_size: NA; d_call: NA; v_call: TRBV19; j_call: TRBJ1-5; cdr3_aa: CASSGGSNQPQHF; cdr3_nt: TGTGCCAGTAGTGGGGGGAGCAATCAGCCCCAGCATTTT
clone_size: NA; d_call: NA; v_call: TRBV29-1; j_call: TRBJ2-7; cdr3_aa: CSATGSIYEQYF; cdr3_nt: TGCAGCGCTACAGGGTCCATCTACGAGCAGTACTTC
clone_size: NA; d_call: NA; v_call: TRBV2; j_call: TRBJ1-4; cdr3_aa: CASSDLRATNEKLFF; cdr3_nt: TGTGCCAGCAGTGACCTTCGTGCAACTAATGAAAAACTGTTTTTT
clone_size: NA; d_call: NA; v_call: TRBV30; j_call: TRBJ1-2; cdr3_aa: CAWRAGGYRDYGYTF; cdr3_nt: TGTGCCTGGAGGGCTGGCGGGTACAGGGACTATGGCTACACCTTC
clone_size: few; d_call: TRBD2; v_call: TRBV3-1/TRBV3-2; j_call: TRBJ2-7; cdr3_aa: CASSPGLAERHEQYF; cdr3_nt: TGTGCCAGCAGCCCGGGACTAGCGGAGCGGCATGAGCAGTACTTC
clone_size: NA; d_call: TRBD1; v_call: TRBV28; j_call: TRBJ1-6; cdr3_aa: CASGETGNWNSPLHF; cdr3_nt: TGTGCCAGCGGGGAGACAGGGAATTGGAATTCACCCCTCCACTTT
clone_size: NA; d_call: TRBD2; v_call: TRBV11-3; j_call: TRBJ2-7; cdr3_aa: CASSLGLAGDEQYF; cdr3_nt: TGTGCCAGCAGCTTAGGCCTAGCGGGAGACGAGCAGTACTTC
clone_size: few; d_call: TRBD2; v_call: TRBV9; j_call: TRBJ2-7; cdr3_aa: CASSGEGGEQYF; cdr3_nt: TGTGCCAGCAGCGGGGAGGGTGGGGAGCAGTACTTC
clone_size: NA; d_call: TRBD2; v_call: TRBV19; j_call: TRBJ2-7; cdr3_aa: CASSRREDQPNYEQYF; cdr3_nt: TGTGCCAGTAGTCGACGGGAGGACCAACCAAACTACGAGCAGTACTTC
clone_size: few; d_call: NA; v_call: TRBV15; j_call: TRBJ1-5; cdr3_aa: CATSRAEVGQPQHF; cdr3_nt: TGTGCCACCAGCAGAGCGGAGGTCGGTCAGCCCCAGCATTTT
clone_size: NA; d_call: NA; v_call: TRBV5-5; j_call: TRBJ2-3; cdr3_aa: CASSFSRVADTQYF; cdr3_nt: TGTGCCAGCAGCTTTTCCAGGGTGGCAGATACGCAGTATTTT
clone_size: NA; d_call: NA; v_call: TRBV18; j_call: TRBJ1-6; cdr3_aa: CASSPAGDDSPLHF; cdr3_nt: TGTGCCAGCTCACCGGCAGGGGATGACTCACCCCTCCACTTT